These 7 T cell receptor beta chains came from one sample sequenced in a study of regulatory T cells in long-lasting Graves disease (dated by TCRdb to the early 2020s). Explained via the paper, the time point label denotes: persistent/refractory GD, antithyroid drugs over 5 years with positive TRAb. For both TCR sequencing and RNA sequencing, RNA was extracted from PBMCs using TRIzol. Libraries were constructed by multiplex PCR. For sequencing, an Illumina HiSeq 4000 was employed. iRepertoire HTBI primers and Arm-PCR amplification of CDR3 regions were used to construct TCR beta libraries. TCRdb itself trimmed the public reads at Q25 with fastp, ran MiXCR and retained productive beta chains. Rows merge per CDR3 protein into single entries with the most common DNA and genes. In this sample the table shows around 400,000 distinct CDR3 sequences, 21% of which occur a single time. Clones ranked in the top ten supply about 13% of the sample.

Sequencing used peripheral blood mononuclear cells (PBMCs), obtained when the disease was refractory, from a patient treated with antithyroid drugs. Receptors were obtained from a female donor with Graves disease.

Ten or more counts support this clonotype. V is TRBV27 and J is TRBJ2-5; 7 nucleotides align to TRBD1. Looked up from germline, CDR1 is MNHEY and CDR2 is SMNVEV (reference sequence). Trimming took 5 bases from V and 5 from J; bases not matched to a gene: 14. There are 16 residues in the CDR3. This chain's CDR3 is CASSTNRGHGEETQYF. The CDR3 DNA is TGTGCCAGCAGTACGAATAGGGGGCATGGAGAGGAGACCCAGTACTTC.

This clonotype was detected many times. This chain links TRBV2 with TRBJ1-4; 7 nucleotides align to TRBD1. Per the germline V gene, CDR1 is SNHLY and CDR2 is FYNNEI. This CDR3 region has 16 residues. Losses at the gene ends were 7 bases for V and 8 bases for J; bases not matched to a gene: 16. The CDR3 is CASTETNPGQIEKLFF. The DNA of the CDR3 is TGTGCCAGCACCGAGACCAACCCGGGACAGATCGAAAAACTGTTTTTT.

This rearrangement joins TRBV4-2 to TRBJ2-7; D ambiguous. Germline CDR1 and CDR2: LGHNA and YNFKEQ. Trimming shortened V by 4 bases and J by 5 bases, and 15 bases separated the two germline ends. This CDR3 comprises 14 residues. Here the CDR3 reads CASSPLIYSNEQYF. CDR3 DNA sequence: TGTGCCAGCAGCCCCCTCATTTACAGCAACGAGCAGTACTTC.

The sample holds many counts of this clonotype. The chain uses TRBV28 and TRBJ1-5, with unresolved D. The CDR3 extends over 14 amino acids. Trimming left V 2 bases short and J 10 bases short, with 15 bases between. The V gene's germline CDR1 is MDHEN and CDR2 SYDVKM. This chain's CDR3 is CASSLVASTLPQHF. The CDR3 region has the DNA TGTGCCAGCAGTTTAGTAGCGTCTACGCTACCCCAGCATTTT.

This clonotype appeared a few times. The chain is built from TRBV20-1 and TRBJ2-7, with D perhaps matching TRBD2 (6 bases). The CDR3 extends over 13 amino acids. V was trimmed by 6 bases and J by 7 bases, leaving 19 bases between them. Germline CDR1 is DFQATT and CDR2 is SNEGSKA (reference sequence). The CDR3 sequence is CSASPGLVEEQYF. DNA for the CDR3: TGCAGTGCCAGTCCGGGACTGGTGGAAGAGCAGTACTTC.

This clonotype was detected a few times. The CDR3 loop is CASKDIIRGNQPQHF. The DNA for the CDR3 is TGTGCCAGTAAGGACATAATTAGAGGCAATCAGCCCCAGCATTTT. This sequence joins TRBV19 and TRBJ1-5; TRBD1 is a possible D gene (5 bases). The germline V and J ends were trimmed by 7 bases and 2 bases, with 15 bases remaining between them. Germline V gene sequence: CDR1 LNHDA, CDR2 SQIVND (reference sequence). The CDR3 has 15 amino acids. Together with reference TRBV19 and TRBJ1-5, the CDR3 gives the full variable domain: DGGITQSPKYLFRKEGQNVTLSCEQNLNHDAMYWYRQDPGQGLRLIYYSQIVNDFQKGDIAEGYSVSREKKESFPLTVTSAQKNPTAFYLCASKDIIRGNQPQHFGDGTRLSIL.

This clonotype occurred many times. The V gene is TRBV7-9, the J gene TRBJ2-5; 7 positions match TRBD1. V lost 2 bases to trimming and J lost 1 base; unmatched junction nucleotides: 7. The CDR3 consists of 16 residues. Germline assignment: CDR1 SEHNR and CDR2 FQNEAQ (reference sequence). In nucleotides, the CDR3 is TGTGCCAGCAGCTTAATACTGAGACAGGGCCAAGAGACCCAGTACTTC. This encodes CASSLILRQGQETQYF. Supplemented by reference TRBV7-9 and TRBJ2-5, the full variable domain reads DTGVSQNPRHKITKRGQNVTFRCDPISEHNRLYWYRQTLGQGPEFLTYFQNEAQLEKSRLLSDRFSAERPKGSFSTLEIQRTEQGDSAMYLCASSLILRQGQETQYFGPGTRLLVL.